Below, 19 T cell receptor beta chains from the same sample are listed, as sequenced in a study of blood T cell repertoires in COVID-19. Libraries were prepared by immunoSEQ multiplex PCR; TCRdb keeps only in-frame clonotypes and omits some of them. Among roughly 110,000 clones listed, more than 85% were seen once. Sequences were obtained from peripheral blood. The receptors shown here come from a human donor with acute or convalescent COVID-19. The donor label of this sample is uncertain.

V and J are TRBV29-1 and TRBJ2-5; 7 nucleotides match TRBD1. The CDR3 loop spans 11 amino acids. The junction had 2 bases not matched to a gene; V was cut back by 5 bases and J by 5 bases. Germline-derived CDR1 and CDR2 are SQVTM and ANQGSEA. The CDR3 loop reads CSVPRGETQYF. The CDR3 DNA reads as TGCAGCGTTCCCAGGGGGGAGACCCAGTACTTC.

J is TRBJ1-6 and V is TRBV18, with a tentative D call TRBD1 (6 bases). CDR3 size: 13 residues. The germline V gene encodes CDR1 KGHSH and CDR2 LQKENI. With 5 bases removed from V and 7 bases from J, the gap between germline ends came to 9 bases. The CDR3 here is CASSSGVNSPLHF. CDR3 in DNA: TGTGCCAGCTCATCAGGGGTCAATTCACCCCTCCACTTT.

The rearrangement uses TRBV19 and TRBJ1-1; D gene unclear. CDR1 LNHDA and CDR2 SQIVND come from the germline V gene (reference sequence). The CDR3 sequence is 13 residues long. Between the trimmed V and J ends, which lost 7 bases and 0 bases, there was a span of 9 bases. CDR3 DNA sequence: TGTGCCAGTACGCCACAGATGAACACTGAAGCTTTCTTT. As protein: CASTPQMNTEAFF.

CDR3 sequence (DNA): TGTGCCAGCAGCTTGGACAGCATTCCTCCCCTCCACTTT. Translating it yields CASSLDSIPPLHF. The gene calls are TRBV5-4 and TRBJ1-6; D remains unclear. Trimming took 0 bases from V and 13 from J, leaving 11 bases between them. Germline CDR1 and CDR2: SGHNT and YYREEE (reference sequence). This CDR3 has 13 amino acids.

The sample holds one count of this clone. J is TRBJ2-1 and V is TRBV11-2; 10 positions match TRBD1. Germline V CDR1 and CDR2: SGHAT, FQNNGV. The V and J ends lost 6 bases and 6 bases, in that order; junction bases with no gene match: 20. The CDR3 loop spans 19 amino acids. CDR3 in DNA: TGTGCCAGCAGTCTCAGGACAGGGGGGGTCCCCAGGGTGCCCAATGAGCAGTTCTTC. This gives the protein CASSLRTGGVPRVPNEQFF.

The chain links TRBV27 to TRBJ1-4, with a possible D match to TRBD1 (5 bases). Germline CDR1 reads MNHEY; CDR2 reads SMNVEV (reference sequence). CDR3 length: 16 amino acids. V lost 6 bases, J lost 5 bases, and 19 bases lay in between. CDR3 residues: CASSPVGWRGNEKLFF. The CDR3 DNA reads TGTGCCAGCAGCCCAGTTGGGTGGAGGGGAAATGAAAAACTGTTTTTT. The variable domain in full, completed from reference TRBV27 and TRBJ1-4, reads EAQVTQNPRYLITVTGKKLTVTCSQNMNHEYMSWYRQDPGLGLRQIYYSMNVEVTDKGDVPEGYKVSRKEKRNFPLILESPSPNQTSLYFCASSPVGWRGNEKLFFGSGTQLSVL.

V gene TRBV7-9 combines with J gene TRBJ1-1; 7 bases are shared with TRBD1. V lost 0 bases and J lost 8; bases outside the gene matches: 0. Germline CDR1 is SEHNR and CDR2 is FQNEAQ (reference sequence). The CDR3 consists of 12 residues. In DNA, the CDR3 is TGTGCCAGCAGCTTAGCGGACAGGGAAGCTTTCTTT. Translating gives CASSLADREAFF.

This clone came up once. This chain joins TRBV5-1 and TRBJ2-3; D is possibly TRBD1 (6 bases). CDR1 and CDR2 (germline): SGHRS, YFSETQ. V dropped 2 bases and J dropped 0 bases, with 13 bases sitting between them. This CDR3 comprises 16 residues. For the CDR3, the DNA is TGCGCCAGCAGCTTTCGAGGGACAACTAGCACAGATACGCAGTATTTT. Translation gives CASSFRGTTSTDTQYF.

J is TRBJ1-2 and V is TRBV7-2; perhaps TRBD1 as D (6 bases). The CDR3 extends over 16 amino acids. The V gene's germline CDR1 is SGHTA and CDR2 FQGNSA. Trimming removed 0 bases at V and 3 bases at J, with 14 bases between. The CDR3 reads CASSLAIQGWDYGYTF. Here the CDR3 DNA reads TGTGCCAGCAGCTTAGCGATCCAGGGGTGGGACTATGGCTACACCTTC.

The chain combines TRBV6-1 with TRBJ1-2; D might be TRBD1 (6 bases). CDR1 and CDR2 (germline): MNHNS, SASEGT. The V end was cut by 2 bases, the J end by 4 bases, with 14 bases between. The CDR3 has 15 residues. As DNA, the CDR3 is TGTGCCAGCAGTGAATACCCGGGGGGGCCCTATGGCTACACCTTC. Translating gives CASSEYPGGPYGYTF.

V gene TRBV3-1 (or the pseudogene TRBV3-2) combines with J gene TRBJ1-1, with D possibly TRBD1 on 5 matching bases. The length of the CDR3 is 13 residues. Germline V gives CDR1 LGHDT, CDR2 YNNKEL (reference sequence). Between the trimmed V and J ends, which lost 0 bases and 5 bases, there was a span of 7 bases. For the CDR3, the DNA is TGTGCCAGCAGCCAAGAGGGGCGGACTGAAGCTTTCTTT. It is translated as CASSQEGRTEAFF.

The rearrangement links TRBV28 to TRBJ2-7, with a weak D call TRBD2 (5 bases). Between the trimmed V and J ends, which lost 1 base and 6 bases, there was a span of 7 bases. Germline V gives CDR1 MDHEN, CDR2 SYDVKM. The CDR3 runs 12 residues. This CDR3 reads CASSLSRGEQYF. In DNA form, the CDR3 reads TGTGCCAGCAGTTTATCCCGGGGCGAGCAGTACTTC.

The table lists this clone with a count of one. The chain joins TRBV5-6 to TRBJ2-3; maybe TRBD2 (6 bases). There are 14 residues in the CDR3. The V gene lost 3 bases and the J gene lost 4 bases, with 12 bases spanning the gap. CDR1 and CDR2 (germline): SGHDT, YYEEEE. The CDR3 nucleotides are TGTGCCAGCAGCTGGACTACGGCCGCAGATACGCAGTATTTT. Translation: CASSWTTAADTQYF.

This chain uses TRBV18 with TRBJ1-1; TRBD1 matches at 7 bases. CDR1 and CDR2 (germline): KGHSH, LQKENI. V was clipped by 3 bases and J by 5 bases; unmatched bases: 12. The CDR3 covers 16 residues. The CDR3 DNA is TGTGCCAGCTCACCCTCGGAGGGGGCAAGCATGACTGAAGCTTTCTTT. Translation gives CASSPSEGASMTEAFF.

This clone was picked up a small number of times. The chain is built from TRBV6-2 or TRBV6-3 and TRBJ2-7; 10 nucleotides align to TRBD2. The V gene end was trimmed by 5 bases and the J gene end by 1 base; junction bases not matched to a gene: 5. The germline V gene has CDR1 MNHEY and CDR2 SVGEGT. The CDR3 length is 15 residues. The CDR3 reads CASSLAGVPSYEQYF. The CDR3 coding sequence is TGTGCCAGCAGTCTAGCGGGAGTACCGTCCTACGAGCAGTACTTC.

This clone was counted between two and nine times. The V call is TRBV7-9, the J call TRBJ2-1; 12 nucleotides match TRBD1. CDR1 SEHNR and CDR2 FQNEAQ come from the germline V gene (reference sequence). CDR3 size: 16 residues. Trimming at V came to 7 bases and at J to 9 bases, leaving 13 bases not matched to a gene. In nucleotides, the CDR3 is TGTGCCAGCACTAACTCCGGGACAGGGGGCTCGGGTGAGCAGTTCTTC. Its translation: CASTNSGTGGSGEQFF.

The rearrangement joins TRBV5-8 to TRBJ1-3; no firm D call. V was pared by 1 base and J by 0 bases, with 5 bases between. The germline gives CDR1 SGHTS, CDR2 YDEGEE. CDR3 length: 14 amino acids. In DNA form, the CDR3 reads TGTGCCAGCAGCTTGTATAACTCTGGAAACACCATATATTTT. Encoded protein: CASSLYNSGNTIYF.

The V and J genes are TRBV28 and TRBJ2-7, with TRBD1 identical over 10 bases. In germline, CDR1 is MDHEN, CDR2 SYDVKM. The CDR3 has 16 residues. After removal of 5 bases from V and 11 bases from J, the junction contained 18 bases not matched to a gene. The chain's CDR3 is CASSQAGTGVQVSEYF. The CDR3 coding sequence is TGTGCCAGCAGTCAGGCCGGGACAGGGGTGCAGGTTAGTGAGTACTTC. Full variable domain (outside the CDR3, taken from reference TRBV28 and TRBJ2-7): DVKVTQSSRYLVKRTGEKVFLECVQDMDHENMFWYRQDPGLGLRLIYFSYDVKMKEKGDIPEGYSVSREKKERFSLILESASTNQTSMYLCASSQAGTGVQVSEYFGPGTRLTVT.

The rearrangement joins TRBV2 to TRBJ1-1; D possibly corresponds to TRBD1 (6 bases). V was trimmed by 7 bases and J by 6 bases, leaving 12 bases between them. The length of the CDR3 is 12 residues. From germline, CDR1 is SNHLY and CDR2 FYNNEI. The CDR3 spells CASNRETSEAFF. The CDR3 nucleotides read TGTGCCAGCAACAGGGAGACGTCTGAAGCTTTCTTT. Full variable domain (remainder filled in from reference TRBV2 and TRBJ1-1): EPEVTQTPSHQVTQMGQEVILRCVPISNHLYFYWYRQILGQKVEFLVSFYNNEISEKSEIFDDQFSVERPDGSNFTLKIRSTKLEDSAMYFCASNRETSEAFFGQGTRLTVV.